This T cell receptor beta chain was captured by sequencing in a study of blood T cell repertoires in COVID-19. About the research overall: Researchers got acute and convalescent COVID-19 samples from the United States, Italy and Spain. T cells, B-cell-depleted T cells, or PBMCs provided the cDNA or gDNA that served as material.

In the original workflow: Reference gene primers were amplified, and this amplification served to estimate nucleated cell counts. TCRdb's copy holds only in-frame clones and misses some; the assay was immunoSEQ multiplex PCR. The V and J calls and clone size were taken over from that table, and D and trimming were inferred from the DNA. The sample has under 95,000 clones; around 86% are singletons. CDR3 length: 13 residues. V lost 7 bases and J lost 7, with 13 bases in between. This chain uses TRBV12-3 or TRBV12-4 with TRBJ2-2; a weak D match, TRBD1 (6 bases). The sample was peripheral blood. This receptor was taken from a woman in her 70s with acute or convalescent COVID-19. CDR3 amino acids: CASTGARGGELFF. The CDR3, as DNA: TGTGCCAGCACAGGGGCTCGTGGCGGGGAGCTGTTTTTT.